The present entry profiles one T cell receptor beta chain with its context. The data originate from a study of monozygotic twins with inflammatory bowel disease. TCRdb re-called the 5' RACE reads; every CDR3 protein appears as one record, without DNA. The repertoire shows 350,000 to 550,000 distinct CDR3 sequences; the top ten hold about 2.6%. The sequence came from a human donor with ulcerative colitis or Crohn's disease, or a healthy co-twin of an affected twin (not recorded which). The sequencing sample was made of blood.

The CDR3 is CSARNLAEKNEQYF. This chain connects TRBV20-1 to TRBJ2-7. The CDR3 contains 14 residues. Germline V gives CDR1 DFQATT, CDR2 SNEGSKA (reference sequence).